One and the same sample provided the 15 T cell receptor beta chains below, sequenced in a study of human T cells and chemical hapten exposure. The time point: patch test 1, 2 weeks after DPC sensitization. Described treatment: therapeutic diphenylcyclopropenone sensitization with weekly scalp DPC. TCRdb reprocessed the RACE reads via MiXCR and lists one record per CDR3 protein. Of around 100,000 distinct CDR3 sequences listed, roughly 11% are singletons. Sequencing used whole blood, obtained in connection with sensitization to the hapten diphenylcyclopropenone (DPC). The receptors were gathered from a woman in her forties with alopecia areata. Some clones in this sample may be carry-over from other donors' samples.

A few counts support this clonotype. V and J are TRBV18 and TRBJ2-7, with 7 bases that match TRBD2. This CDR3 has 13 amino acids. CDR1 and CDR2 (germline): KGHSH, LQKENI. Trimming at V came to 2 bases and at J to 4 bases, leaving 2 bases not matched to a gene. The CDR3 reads CASSPASGYEQYF. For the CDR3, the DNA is TGTGCCAGCTCACCAGCTAGCGGATACGAGCAGTACTTC.

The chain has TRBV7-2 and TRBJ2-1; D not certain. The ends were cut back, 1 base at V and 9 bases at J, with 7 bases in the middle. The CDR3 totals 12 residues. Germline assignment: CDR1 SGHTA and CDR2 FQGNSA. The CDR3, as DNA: TGTGCCAGCAGCTTAGACCTTGGTGAGCAGTTCTTC. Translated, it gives CASSLDLGEQFF.

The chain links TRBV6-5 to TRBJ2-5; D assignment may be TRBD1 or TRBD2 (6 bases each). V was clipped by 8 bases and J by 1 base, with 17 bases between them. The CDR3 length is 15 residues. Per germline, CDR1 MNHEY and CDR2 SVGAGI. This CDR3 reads CASRVGAGGQETQYF. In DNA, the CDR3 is TGTGCCAGCCGCGTGGGGGCCGGGGGCCAAGAGACCCAGTACTTC.

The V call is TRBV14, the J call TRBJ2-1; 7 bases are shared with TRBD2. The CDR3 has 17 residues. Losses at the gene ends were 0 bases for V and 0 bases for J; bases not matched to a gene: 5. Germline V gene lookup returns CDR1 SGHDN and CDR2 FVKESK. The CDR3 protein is CASSQDGEGSSYNEQFF. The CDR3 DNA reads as TGTGCCAGCAGCCAAGATGGGGAGGGTAGCTCCTACAATGAGCAGTTCTTC.

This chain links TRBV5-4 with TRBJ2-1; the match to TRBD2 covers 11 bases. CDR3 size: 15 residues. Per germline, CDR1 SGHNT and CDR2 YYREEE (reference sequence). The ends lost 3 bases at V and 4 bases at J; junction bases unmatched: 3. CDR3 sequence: CASSSGTSGYNEQFF. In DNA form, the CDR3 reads TGTGCCAGCAGCTCCGGGACTAGCGGTTACAATGAGCAGTTCTTC.

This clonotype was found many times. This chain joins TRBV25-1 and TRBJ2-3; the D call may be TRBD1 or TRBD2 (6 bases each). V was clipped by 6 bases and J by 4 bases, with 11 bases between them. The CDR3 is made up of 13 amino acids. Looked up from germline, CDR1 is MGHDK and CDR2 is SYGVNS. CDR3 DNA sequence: TGTGCCAGCAGGGGGGGCCCCTCAGATACGCAGTATTTT. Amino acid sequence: CASRGGPSDTQYF.

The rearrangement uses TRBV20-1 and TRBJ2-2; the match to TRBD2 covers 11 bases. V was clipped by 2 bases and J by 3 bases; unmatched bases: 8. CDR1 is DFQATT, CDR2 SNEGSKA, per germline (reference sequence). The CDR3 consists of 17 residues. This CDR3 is CSARLAGGPPDTGELFF. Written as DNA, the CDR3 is TGCAGTGCTAGACTAGCGGGGGGCCCCCCGGACACCGGGGAGCTGTTTTTT.

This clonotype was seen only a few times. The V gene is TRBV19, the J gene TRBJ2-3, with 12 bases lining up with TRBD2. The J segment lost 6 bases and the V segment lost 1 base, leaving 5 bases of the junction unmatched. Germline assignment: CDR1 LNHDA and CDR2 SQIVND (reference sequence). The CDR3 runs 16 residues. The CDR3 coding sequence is TGTGCCAGTAGTATAGGACTAGCGGGGGCAACGGATACGCAGTATTTT. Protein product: CASSIGLAGATDTQYF. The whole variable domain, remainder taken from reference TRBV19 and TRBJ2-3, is DGGITQSPKYLFRKEGQNVTLSCEQNLNHDAMYWYRQDPGQGLRLIYYSQIVNDFQKGDIAEGYSVSREKKESFPLTVTSAQKNPTAFYLCASSIGLAGATDTQYFGPGTRLTVL.

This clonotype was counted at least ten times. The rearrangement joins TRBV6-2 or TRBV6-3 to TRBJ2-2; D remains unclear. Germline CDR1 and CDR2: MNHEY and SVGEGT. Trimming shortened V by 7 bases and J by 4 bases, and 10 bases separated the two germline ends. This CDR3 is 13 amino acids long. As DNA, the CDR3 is TGTGCCAGCAAGGGCTTTCCCACCGGGGAGCTGTTTTTT. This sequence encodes CASKGFPTGELFF.

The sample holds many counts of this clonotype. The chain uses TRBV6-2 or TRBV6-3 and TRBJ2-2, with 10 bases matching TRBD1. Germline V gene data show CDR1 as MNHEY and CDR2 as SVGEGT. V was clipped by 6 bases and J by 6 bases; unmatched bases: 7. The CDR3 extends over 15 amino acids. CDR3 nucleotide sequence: TGTGCCAGCAGGCTCGGACAGGGGGAGGCCGGGGAGCTGTTTTTT. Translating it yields CASRLGQGEAGELFF.

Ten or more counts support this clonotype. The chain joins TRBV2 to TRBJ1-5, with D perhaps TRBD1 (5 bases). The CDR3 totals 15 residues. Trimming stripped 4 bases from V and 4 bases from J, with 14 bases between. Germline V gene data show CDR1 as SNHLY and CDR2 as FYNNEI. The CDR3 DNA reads TGTGCCAGCAGTGGACAGAGTATAGCAAATCAGCCCCAGCATTTT. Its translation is CASSGQSIANQPQHF.

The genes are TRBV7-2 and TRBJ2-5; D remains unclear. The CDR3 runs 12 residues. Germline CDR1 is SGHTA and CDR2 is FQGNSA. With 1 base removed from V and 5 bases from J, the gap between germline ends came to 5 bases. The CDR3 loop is CASSLVRETQYF. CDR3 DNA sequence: TGTGCCAGCAGCTTAGTAAGGGAGACCCAGTACTTC.

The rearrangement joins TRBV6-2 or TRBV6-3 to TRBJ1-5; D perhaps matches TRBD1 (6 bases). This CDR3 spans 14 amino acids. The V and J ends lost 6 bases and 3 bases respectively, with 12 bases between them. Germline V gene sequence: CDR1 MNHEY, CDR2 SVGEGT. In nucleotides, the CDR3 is TGTGCCAGCAGCTTGGACAGTGCCAATCAGCCCCAGCATTTT. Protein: CASSLDSANQPQHF.

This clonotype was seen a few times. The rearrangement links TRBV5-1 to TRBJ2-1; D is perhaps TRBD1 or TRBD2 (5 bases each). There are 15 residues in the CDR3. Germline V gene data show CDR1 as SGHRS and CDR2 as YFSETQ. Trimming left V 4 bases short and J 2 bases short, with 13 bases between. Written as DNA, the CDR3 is TGCGCCAGCAGCGATCGGGACGGTCCCTACAATGAGCAGTTCTTC. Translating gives CASSDRDGPYNEQFF.

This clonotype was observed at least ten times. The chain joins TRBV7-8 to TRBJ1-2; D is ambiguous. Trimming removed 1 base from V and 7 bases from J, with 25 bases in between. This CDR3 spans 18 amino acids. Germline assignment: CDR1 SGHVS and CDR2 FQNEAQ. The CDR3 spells CASSLDQRKDYFTGGYTF. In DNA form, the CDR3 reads TGTGCCAGCAGCTTAGACCAACGTAAGGACTACTTCACTGGTGGCTACACCTTC.